This T cell receptor beta chain was found in a study of Graves' ophthalmopathy and Graves' hyperthyroidism. This clonotype occurred many times. Amplification of TCR beta CDR3 regions used RNA transcripts. A first-round RT-PCR used HTBI primers, followed by a second-round multiplex PCR. From the multiplex PCR reads, TCRdb called clonotypes with MiXCR, one entry per CDR3 protein. This table has 500,000 to 600,000 distinct CDR3 sequences, about 40% appearing once. Sequencing input: peripheral blood or thyroid tissue (not recorded which). The sequence was obtained from an adult man with Graves' hyperthyroidism.

CDR3 bases: TGCAGTGCTATGGACAGGGATGGGGTAGGCAATCAGCCCCAGCATTTT. Protein: CSAMDRDGVGNQPQHF. The chain carries TRBV20-1 and TRBJ1-5; the match to TRBD1 covers 8 bases. Per the germline V gene, CDR1 is DFQATT and CDR2 is SNEGSKA (reference sequence). The CDR3 consists of 16 residues. V was clipped by 4 bases and J by 2 bases; unmatched bases: 10.